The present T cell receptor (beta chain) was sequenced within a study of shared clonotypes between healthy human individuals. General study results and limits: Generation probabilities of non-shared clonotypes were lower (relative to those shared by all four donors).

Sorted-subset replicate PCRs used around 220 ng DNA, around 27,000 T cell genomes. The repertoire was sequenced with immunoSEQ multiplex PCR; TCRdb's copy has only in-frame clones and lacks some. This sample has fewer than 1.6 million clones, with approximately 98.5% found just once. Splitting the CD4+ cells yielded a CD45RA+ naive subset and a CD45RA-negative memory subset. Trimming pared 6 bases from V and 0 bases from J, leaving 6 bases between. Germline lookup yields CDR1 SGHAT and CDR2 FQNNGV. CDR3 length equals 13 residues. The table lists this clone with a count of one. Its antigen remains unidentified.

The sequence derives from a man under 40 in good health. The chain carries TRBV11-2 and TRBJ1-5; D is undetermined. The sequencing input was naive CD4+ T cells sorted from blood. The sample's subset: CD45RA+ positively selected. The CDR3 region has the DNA TGTGCCAGCAGTTTTTCTAGCAATCAGCCCCAGCATTTT. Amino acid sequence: CASSFSSNQPQHF.